This T cell receptor beta chain was obtained from a study of CD8 T cells in ankylosing spondylitis. Findings and caveats of the study: For ankylosing spondylitis blood, a TCR beta motif of fewer than 10 highly homologous variants appeared characteristic. Previously reported in reactive arthritis synovial fluid and blood were some of the motif variants. Relatively rare in peripheral blood, disease-linked clones were also CD8+. Disease-associated clones were reportedly significantly overrepresented in matched ankylosing spondylitis synovial fluid.

In making TCR beta libraries, quantitative 5'-RACE with molecular barcodes was used. TCRdb re-analysed the 5' RACE reads in MiXCR, keeping a single row per CDR3 protein. Of a few hundred thousand distinct CDR3 sequences listed, approximately 20% are singletons. The germline CDR1 and CDR2 sequences are GTSNPN and SVGIG (reference sequence). This CDR3 contains 15 residues. The V and J ends lost 1 base and 4 bases respectively, with 13 bases between them. With regard to this clonotype: Its antigen is undetermined.

The TCR originated in a male donor with ankylosing spondylitis. Sequenced material: blood, either unsorted or a sorted T cell fraction (not recorded which). This sequence joins TRBV30 and TRBJ1-4; no clear D. The CDR3 sequence is CAWSDGLSNNEKLFF. CDR3 sequence (DNA): TGTGCCTGGAGTGACGGACTGTCCAATAATGAAAAACTGTTTTTT.